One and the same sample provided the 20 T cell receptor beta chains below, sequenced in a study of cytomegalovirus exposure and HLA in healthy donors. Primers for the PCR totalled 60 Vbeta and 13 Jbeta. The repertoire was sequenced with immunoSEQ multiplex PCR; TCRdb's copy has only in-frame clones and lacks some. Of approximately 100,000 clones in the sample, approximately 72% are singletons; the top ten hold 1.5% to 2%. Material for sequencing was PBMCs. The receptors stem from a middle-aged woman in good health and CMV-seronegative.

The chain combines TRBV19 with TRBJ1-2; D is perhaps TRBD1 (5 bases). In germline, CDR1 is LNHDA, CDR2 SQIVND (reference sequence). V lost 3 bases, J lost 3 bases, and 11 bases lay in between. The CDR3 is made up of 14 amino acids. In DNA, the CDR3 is TGTGCCAGTAGTATCGACAGCCACTACTATGGCTACACCTTC. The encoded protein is CASSIDSHYYGYTF.

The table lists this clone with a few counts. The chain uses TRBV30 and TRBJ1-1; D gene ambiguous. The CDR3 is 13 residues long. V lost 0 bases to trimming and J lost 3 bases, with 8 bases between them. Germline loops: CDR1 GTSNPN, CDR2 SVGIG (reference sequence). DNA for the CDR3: TGTGCCTGGAGTGTAAACCGGTACACTGAAGCTTTCTTT. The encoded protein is CAWSVNRYTEAFF.

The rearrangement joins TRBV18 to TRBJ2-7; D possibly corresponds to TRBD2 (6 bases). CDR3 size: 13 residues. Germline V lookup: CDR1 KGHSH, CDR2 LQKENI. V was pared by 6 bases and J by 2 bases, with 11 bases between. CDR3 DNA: TGTGCCAGCTCTGCGGGACCGACCTACGAGCAGTACTTC. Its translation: CASSAGPTYEQYF.

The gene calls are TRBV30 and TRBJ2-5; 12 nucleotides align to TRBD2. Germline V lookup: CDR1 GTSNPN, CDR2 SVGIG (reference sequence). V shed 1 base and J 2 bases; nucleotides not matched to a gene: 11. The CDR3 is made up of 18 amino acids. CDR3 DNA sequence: TGTGCCTGGAGTGACCCCCGGACTAGCGGGGTAAGACAAGAGACCCAGTACTTC. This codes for CAWSDPRTSGVRQETQYF.

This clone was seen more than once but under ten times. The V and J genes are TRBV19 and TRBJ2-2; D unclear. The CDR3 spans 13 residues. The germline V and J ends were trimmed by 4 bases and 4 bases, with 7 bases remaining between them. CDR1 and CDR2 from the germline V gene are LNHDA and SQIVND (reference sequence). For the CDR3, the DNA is TGTGCCAGTAGTACACTGATCACCGGGGAGCTGTTTTTT. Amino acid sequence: CASSTLITGELFF.

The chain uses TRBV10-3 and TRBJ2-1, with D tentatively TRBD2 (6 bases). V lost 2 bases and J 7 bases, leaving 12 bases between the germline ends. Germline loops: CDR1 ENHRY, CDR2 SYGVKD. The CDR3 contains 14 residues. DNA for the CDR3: TGTGCCATCAGTGAGACGACTAGGGGAAATGAGCAGTTCTTC. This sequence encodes CAISETTRGNEQFF.

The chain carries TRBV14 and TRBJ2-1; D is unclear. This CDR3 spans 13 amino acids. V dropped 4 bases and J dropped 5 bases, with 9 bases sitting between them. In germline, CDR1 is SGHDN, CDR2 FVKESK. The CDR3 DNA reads TGTGCCAGCAGCCTTCGTCCCCACAATGAGCAGTTCTTC. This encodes CASSLRPHNEQFF. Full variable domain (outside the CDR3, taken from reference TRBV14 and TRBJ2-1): EAGVTQFPSHSVIEKGQTVTLRCDPISGHDNLYWYRRVMGKEIKFLLHFVKESKQDESGMPNNRFLAERTGGTYSTLKVQPAELEDSGVYFCASSLRPHNEQFFGPGTRLTVL.

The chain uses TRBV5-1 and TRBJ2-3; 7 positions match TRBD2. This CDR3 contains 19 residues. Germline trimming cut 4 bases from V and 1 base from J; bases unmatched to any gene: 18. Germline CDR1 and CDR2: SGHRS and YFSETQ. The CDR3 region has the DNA TGCGCCAGCAGCGCGTTTACTAGCGTTAGGGGAATCGGCACAGATACGCAGTATTTT. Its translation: CASSAFTSVRGIGTDTQYF. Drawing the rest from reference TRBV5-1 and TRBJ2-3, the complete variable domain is KAGVTQTPRYLIKTRGQQVTLSCSPISGHRSVSWYQQTPGQGLQFLFEYFSETQRNKGNFPGRFSGRQFSNSRSEMNVSTLELGDSALYLCASSAFTSVRGIGTDTQYFGPGTRLTVL.

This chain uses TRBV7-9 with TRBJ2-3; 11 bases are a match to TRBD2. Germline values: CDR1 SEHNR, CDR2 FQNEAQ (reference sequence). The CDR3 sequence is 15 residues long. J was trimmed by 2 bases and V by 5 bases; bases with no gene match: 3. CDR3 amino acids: CASSRLAGITDTQYF. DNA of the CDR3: TGTGCCAGCAGCCGACTAGCGGGGATCACAGATACGCAGTATTTT.

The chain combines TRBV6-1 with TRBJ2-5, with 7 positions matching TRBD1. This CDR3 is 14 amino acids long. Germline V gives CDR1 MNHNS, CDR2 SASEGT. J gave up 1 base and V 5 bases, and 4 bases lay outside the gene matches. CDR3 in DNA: TGTGCCAGCAGTCGGACAGGCACCCAAGAGACCCAGTACTTC. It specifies CASSRTGTQETQYF.

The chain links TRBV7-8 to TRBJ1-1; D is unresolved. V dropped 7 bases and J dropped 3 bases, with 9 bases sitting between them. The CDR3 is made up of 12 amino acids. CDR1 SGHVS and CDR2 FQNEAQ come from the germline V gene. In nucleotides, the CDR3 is TGTGCCAGCACCCTTCTTGACACTGAAGCTTTCTTT. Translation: CASTLLDTEAFF.

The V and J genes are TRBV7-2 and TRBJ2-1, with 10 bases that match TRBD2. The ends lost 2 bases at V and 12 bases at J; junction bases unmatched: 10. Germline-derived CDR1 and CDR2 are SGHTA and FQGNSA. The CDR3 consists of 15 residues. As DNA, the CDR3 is TGTGCCAGCAGCTTAATCAGCGGGGGGGAGTCTGGGCAGTTCTTC. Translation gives CASSLISGGESGQFF. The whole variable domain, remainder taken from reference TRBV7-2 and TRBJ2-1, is GAGVSQSPSNKVTEKGKDVELRCDPISGHTALYWYRQSLGQGLEFLIYFQGNSAPDKSGLPSDRFSAERTGGSVSTLTIQRTQQEDSAVYLCASSLISGGESGQFFGPGTRLTVL.

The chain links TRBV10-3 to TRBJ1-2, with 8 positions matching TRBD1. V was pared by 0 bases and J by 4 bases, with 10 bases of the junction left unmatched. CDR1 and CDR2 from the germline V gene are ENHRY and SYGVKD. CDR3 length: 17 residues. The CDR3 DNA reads TGTGCCATCAGTGAGTCCGGGACAGGACCTAATGGCTATGGCTACACCTTC. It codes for CAISESGTGPNGYGYTF.

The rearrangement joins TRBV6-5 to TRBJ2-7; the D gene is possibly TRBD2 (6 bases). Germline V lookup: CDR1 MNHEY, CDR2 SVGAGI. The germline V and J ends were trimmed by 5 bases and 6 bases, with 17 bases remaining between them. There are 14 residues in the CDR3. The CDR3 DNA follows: TGTGCCAGCAGTCCCTTACGGGGGTTGGGCGAGCAGTACTTC. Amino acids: CASSPLRGLGEQYF.

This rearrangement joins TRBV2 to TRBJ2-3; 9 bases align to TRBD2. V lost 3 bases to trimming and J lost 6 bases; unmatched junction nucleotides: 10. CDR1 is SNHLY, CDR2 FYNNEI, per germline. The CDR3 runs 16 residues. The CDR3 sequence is CASSDLEAGGPDTQYF. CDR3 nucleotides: TGTGCCAGCAGTGATTTGGAGGCGGGAGGGCCGGATACGCAGTATTTT.

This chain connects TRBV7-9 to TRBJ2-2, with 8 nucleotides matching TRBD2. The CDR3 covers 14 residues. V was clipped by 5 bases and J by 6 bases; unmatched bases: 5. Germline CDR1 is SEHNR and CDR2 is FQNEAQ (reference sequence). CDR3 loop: CASSKGREAGELFF. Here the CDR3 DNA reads TGTGCCAGCAGCAAGGGGCGGGAGGCCGGGGAGCTGTTTTTT.

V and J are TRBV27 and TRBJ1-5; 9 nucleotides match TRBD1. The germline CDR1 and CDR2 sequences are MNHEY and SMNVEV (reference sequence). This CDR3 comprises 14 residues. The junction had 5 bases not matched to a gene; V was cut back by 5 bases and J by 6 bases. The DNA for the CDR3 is TGTGCCAGCAGTCTGCACAGGGGGCTTCAGCCCCAGCATTTT. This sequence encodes CASSLHRGLQPQHF.

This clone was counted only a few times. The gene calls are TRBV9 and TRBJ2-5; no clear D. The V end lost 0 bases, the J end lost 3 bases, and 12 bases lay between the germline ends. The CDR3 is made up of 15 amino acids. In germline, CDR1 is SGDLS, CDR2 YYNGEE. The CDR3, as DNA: TGTGCCAGCAGCGTAGTTCGCTGCAGCGAAGAGACCCAGTACTTC. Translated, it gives CASSVVRCSEETQYF.

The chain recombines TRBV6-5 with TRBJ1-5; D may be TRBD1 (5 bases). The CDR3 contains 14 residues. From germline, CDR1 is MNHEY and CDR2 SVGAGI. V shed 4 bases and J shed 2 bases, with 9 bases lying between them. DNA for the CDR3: TGTGCCAGCAGTTCCGACAGACGCAATCAGCCCCAGCATTTT. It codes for CASSSDRRNQPQHF.

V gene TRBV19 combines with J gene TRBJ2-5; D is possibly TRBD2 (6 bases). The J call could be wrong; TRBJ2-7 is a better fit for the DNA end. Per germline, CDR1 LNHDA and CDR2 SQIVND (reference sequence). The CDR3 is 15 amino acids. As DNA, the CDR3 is TGTGCCAGTAGTATAGCGGCGGGGTCACCCTACGAGCAGTACTTC. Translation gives CASSIAAGSPYEQYF.